This T cell receptor (beta chain) comes out of a study of T cell responses to AZD1222 COVID-19 vaccine. As for this clone: Its antigen is as yet unknown.

Using immunoSEQ multiplex PCR, the repertoire was profiled, and TCRdb retains in-frame clones only, with some absent. The sample contains over 100,000 clones, 87% of which appear only once. General study points: Reports say nearly half of spike-specific TCRs go after unmutated variant regions.

The sequence was obtained from an adult in good health. The material sequenced was peripheral blood, taken on day 0 of AZD1222 vaccination.

The CDR3 DNA reads as TGTGCCAGCAGGGGAGGGAAGAGCTCCTATAATTCACCCCTCCACTTT. It yields the protein CASRGGKSSYNSPLHF. This rearrangement joins TRBV25-1 to TRBJ1-6; D not resolved. V shed 6 bases and J shed 0 bases, with 12 bases lying between them. This CDR3 spans 16 amino acids. CDR1 is MGHDK, CDR2 SYGVNS, per germline.